Here is one TCR beta chain with its context. The antigen is undetermined. The CDR3 consists of 15 residues. Looked up from germline, CDR1 is SGHDT and CDR2 is YYEEEE. Trimming took off 0 bases at V and 6 bases at J, with 13 bases between the two ends. The data derive from a study of PD-1 blockade in classical Hodgkin lymphoma. Profiling relied on immunoSEQ multiplex PCR, and the TCRdb table lists in-frame clones only, not all of them. The sample holds some 9,200 clones; about 70% are singletons and the top ten take less than 5%. Relapse was seen in all patients after autologous stem cell transplantation, and brentuximab vedotin exposure was variable. Negative selection with magnetic separation was used to purify CD4+ T cells from thawed PBMCs. Whole-study results and caveats: By C4D1, CD4+ diversity increased significantly, especially in complete responders.

The J gene is TRBJ1-5, the V gene TRBV5-6, with D possibly matching TRBD1 (6 bases). The TCR was taken from a human donor with classical Hodgkin lymphoma. Specimen: CD4+ T cells from blood, collected at baseline. The CDR3 reads CASSLGGALTQPQHF. The CDR3 coding sequence is TGTGCCAGCAGCTTGGGGGGGGCCCTCACTCAGCCCCAGCATTTT.